This T cell receptor beta chain was recorded in a study of blood T cell repertoires in COVID-19. About the study: Samples of COVID-19 (acute and convalescent) were obtained from the United States, Italy and Spain. T cells, B-cell-depleted T cells, or PBMCs supplied cDNA or gDNA.

As processed by the authors: Nucleated cell counts were estimated from reference gene primer amplification. Libraries were prepared by immunoSEQ multiplex PCR; TCRdb keeps only in-frame clonotypes and omits some of them. V, J and clone size are taken as reported in that table, and D and trimming were inferred from the DNA itself. The data show under 70,000 clones, with under 90% seen just once and over 10% held by the top ten. Trimming cost V 4 bases and J 0 bases, with 12 bases left between them. CDR3 length: 15 amino acids. Germline V gene data show CDR1 as SGHTS and CDR2 as YDEGEE. This TCR was sampled from a woman aged 80 or over with acute or convalescent COVID-19. The specimen sequenced was peripheral blood. The chain employs TRBV5-8 and TRBJ2-3; weak D call: TRBD2 (5 bases). CDR3 sequence (DNA): TGTGCCAGCAGCCCGGGATTAGTAAGCACAGATACGCAGTATTTT. Translated: CASSPGLVSTDTQYF.